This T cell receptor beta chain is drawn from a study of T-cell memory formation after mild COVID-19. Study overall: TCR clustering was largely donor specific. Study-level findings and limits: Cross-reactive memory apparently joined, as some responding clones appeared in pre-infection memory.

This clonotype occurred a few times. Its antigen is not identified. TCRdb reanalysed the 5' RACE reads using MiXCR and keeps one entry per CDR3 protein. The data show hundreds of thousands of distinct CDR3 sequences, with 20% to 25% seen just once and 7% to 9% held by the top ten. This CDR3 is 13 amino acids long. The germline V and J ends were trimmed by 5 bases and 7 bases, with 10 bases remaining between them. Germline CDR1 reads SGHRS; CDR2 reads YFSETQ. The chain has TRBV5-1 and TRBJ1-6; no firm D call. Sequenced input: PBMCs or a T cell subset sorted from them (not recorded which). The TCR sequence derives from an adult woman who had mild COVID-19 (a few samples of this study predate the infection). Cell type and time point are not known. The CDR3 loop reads CASRDRYNSPLHF. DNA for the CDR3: TGCGCCAGCAGAGATAGGTACAATTCACCCCTCCACTTT.